The next 24 T cell receptor beta chains were all read from a single sample in a study of low-dose radiotherapy and immunotherapy resistance in tumors. Gene-specific TRAV and TRBV primers were used for first-strand cDNA, covering alpha and beta chains. Using a constant-region primer together with a V-primer adapter, TCRs were subjected to about 20 PCR cycles of amplification. TCRdb passed the reads through MiXCR, listing each CDR3 protein once. The data contain tens of thousands of distinct CDR3 sequences, roughly 19% of them singletons. Time point in this sample: before trial treatment. The sample consisted of PBMCs, taken before treatment. These receptors came from a male donor with prostate cancer.

This clonotype was observed at least ten times. This chain uses TRBV2 with TRBJ2-3; possible D gene TRBD2, 6 bases. The germline gives CDR1 SNHLY, CDR2 FYNNEI. CDR3 size: 14 residues. The V end was cut by 7 bases, the J end by 0 bases, with 11 bases between. DNA of the CDR3: TGTGCCAGCAAGTCGGCGGGGAGCACAGATACGCAGTATTTT. This sequence encodes CASKSAGSTDTQYF. The variable domain in full, with the rest retrieved from reference TRBV2 and TRBJ2-3, is EPEVTQTPSHQVTQMGQEVILRCVPISNHLYFYWYRQILGQKVEFLVSFYNNEISEKSEIFDDQFSVERPDGSNFTLKIRSTKLEDSAMYFCASKSAGSTDTQYFGPGTRLTVL.

This chain links TRBV30 with TRBJ2-3, with D uncertain. The CDR3 loop spans 13 amino acids. CDR1 and CDR2 (germline): GTSNPN, SVGIG (reference sequence). V gave up 5 bases and J gave up 1 base, with 10 bases separating them. The CDR3 DNA reads as TGTGCCTGGGTGGGTCGGGGCACAGATACGCAGTATTTT. Translation gives CAWVGRGTDTQYF. Combining the CDR3 with reference TRBV30 and TRBJ2-3 gives the whole variable domain SQTIHQWPATLVQPVGSPLSLECTVEGTSNPNLYWYRQAAGRGLQLLFYSVGIGQISSEVPQNLSASRPQDRQFILSSKKLLLSDSGFYLCAWVGRGTDTQYFGPGTRLTVL.

In this sample, this clonotype turned up many times. The gene calls are TRBV29-1 and TRBJ2-3; D ambiguous. Germline V lookup: CDR1 SQVTM, CDR2 ANQGSEA. The CDR3 covers 11 residues. Trimming cost V 6 bases and J 5 bases, with 9 bases left between them. The CDR3 here is CSVGSGDTQYF. The CDR3 region has the DNA TGCAGCGTGGGGTCGGGAGATACGCAGTATTTT.

This clonotype was counted a few times. The genes are TRBV5-5 and TRBJ2-5, with no clear D. This CDR3 has 12 amino acids. CDR1 SGHKS and CDR2 YYEKEE come from the germline V gene (reference sequence). V lost 1 base, J lost 5 bases, and 6 bases lay in between. The CDR3 loop reads CASSLPGETQYF. The CDR3 DNA follows: TGTGCCAGCAGCTTGCCTGGGGAGACCCAGTACTTC. Supplemented by reference TRBV5-5 and TRBJ2-5, the full variable domain reads DAGVTQSPTHLIKTRGQQVTLRCSPISGHKSVSWYQQVLGQGPQFIFQYYEKEERGRGNFPDRFSARQFPNYSSELNVNALLLGDSALYLCASSLPGETQYFGPGTRLLVL.

There are many counts of this clonotype. As DNA, the CDR3 is TGCAGCGGGGGGGAGACAGGTTATGGCTACACCTTC. Protein sequence: CSGGETGYGYTF. This chain joins TRBV29-1 and TRBJ1-2; the D gene is possibly TRBD1 (6 bases). This CDR3 region has 12 residues. V was trimmed by 7 bases and J by 5 bases, leaving 14 bases between them. CDR1 and CDR2 (germline): SQVTM, ANQGSEA.

The J gene is TRBJ1-2, the V gene TRBV28; TRBD1 might be the D (6 bases). The CDR3 loop spans 14 amino acids. In germline, CDR1 is MDHEN, CDR2 SYDVKM. Trimming left V 2 bases short and J 8 bases short, with 15 bases between. The CDR3 DNA reads TGTGCCAGCAGTTTAGGGCTGGCGAGGGGGGGCTACACCTTC. It yields the protein CASSLGLARGGYTF.

A word on this clonotype: A far larger clone is only one base removed, so a read error is likely. V gene TRBV29-1 combines with J gene TRBJ2-1, with 8 bases matching TRBD1. The CDR3 is 12 residues long. The V gene's germline CDR1 is SQVTM and CDR2 ANQGSEA. With V trimmed by 6 bases and J by 10 bases, 8 bases remained unmatched. CDR3 coding DNA: TGCAGCGTGCTGACAGGGGTCAACGAGCAGTTCTTC. The encoded protein is CSVLTGVNEQFF.

There are many counts of this clonotype. This chain links TRBV20-1 with TRBJ2-3, with TRBD1 as a possible D gene (5 bases). Germline loops: CDR1 DFQATT, CDR2 SNEGSKA (reference sequence). Deletions cut 1 base from V and 5 bases from J, with 10 bases between. The CDR3 is made up of 13 amino acids. DNA of the CDR3: TGCAGTGCTAGAGGAAAAGGGGTAGATACGCAGTATTTT. Its protein product is CSARGKGVDTQYF.

Many counts were recorded for this clonotype. This sequence joins TRBV2 and TRBJ1-5; the D is unclear. CDR3 length: 13 residues. Germline V lookup: CDR1 SNHLY, CDR2 FYNNEI. Trimming shortened V by 5 bases and J by 5 bases, and 10 bases separated the two germline ends. The CDR3 spells CASSMKNHQPQHF. The DNA of the CDR3 is TGTGCCAGCAGTATGAAGAACCATCAGCCCCAGCATTTT.

The sample holds many counts of this clonotype. The chain links TRBV2 to TRBJ2-3; D possibly corresponds to TRBD2 (7 bases). CDR1 and CDR2 from the germline V gene are SNHLY and FYNNEI. This CDR3 is built from 13 residues. V was clipped by 10 bases and J by 5 bases, with 16 bases between them. DNA for the CDR3: TGTGCCACTGGAGGGGGGGACGGAGATACGCAGTATTTT. It specifies CATGGGDGDTQYF.

A note on this clonotype: A much larger clone is a single base away; this may be a read error. This chain links TRBV27 with TRBJ2-2, with 8 nucleotides matching TRBD1. This CDR3 has 13 residues. Germline CDR1 and CDR2: MNHEY and SMNVEV (reference sequence). The CDR3, as DNA: TGTGCCAGCAGTTCGACAGGGGTTGGGGAGCGGTTTTTT. It encodes CASSSTGVGERFF.

This clonotype has at least ten counts. This chain joins TRBV10-3 and TRBJ2-7, with TRBD1 matching over 7 bases. Germline V gene lookup returns CDR1 ENHRY and CDR2 SYGVKD. V dropped 6 bases and J dropped 6; count of bases not matched to a gene: 5. The CDR3 contains 12 residues. The CDR3 bases are TGTGCCATCAGCGGGGACAGTGGCGAGCAGTACTTC. This gives the protein CAISGDSGEQYF.

This clonotype was seen a few times. A much larger clone differs by one base, so this may be a read error. The chain has TRBV29-1 and TRBJ2-7; no clear D gene. The V gene's germline CDR1 is SQVTM and CDR2 ANQGSEA. Trimming pared 7 bases from V and 0 bases from J, leaving 28 bases between. The CDR3 is 18 residues long. The CDR3 nucleotides read TGCAGCGCCCACCTCATCCGTCAGGTAGCCGAATACTCCTACGAGCAGTACTTC. It yields the protein CSAHLIRQVAEYSYEQYF.

At least ten counts were recorded for this clonotype. The V and J genes are TRBV6-4 and TRBJ2-2; 7 bases align to TRBD1. Germline V lookup: CDR1 MRHNA, CDR2 SNTAGT. The CDR3 has 13 amino acids. V lost 9 bases to trimming and J lost 7 bases; unmatched junction nucleotides: 8. The CDR3 DNA follows: TGTGCCAGTTCCGACAGGGACCACGGGGAGCTGTTTTTT. Translation: CASSDRDHGELFF.

This clonotype was detected many times. The chain has TRBV6-2 or TRBV6-3 and TRBJ1-2; unclear D gene. The CDR3 sequence is 16 residues long. Trimming removed 0 bases from V and 4 bases from J, with 15 bases in between. CDR1 and CDR2 (germline): MNHEY, SVGEGT. The CDR3: CASSYSLPTSVYGYTF. The CDR3 DNA reads as TGTGCCAGCAGTTACTCGCTCCCTACATCGGTCTATGGCTACACCTTC.

In its sample, this clonotype was seen many times. V and J are TRBV3-1 and TRBJ2-1; no clear D. V gave up 3 bases and J gave up 0 bases, with 9 bases separating them. This CDR3 spans 15 amino acids. CDR1 is LGHDT, CDR2 YNNKEL, per germline (reference sequence). The CDR3, as DNA: TGTGCCAGCAGCCAGTCCTTGAGCTCCTACAATGAGCAGTTCTTC. Its translation: CASSQSLSSYNEQFF.

This clonotype was seen more than once but under ten times. The chain combines TRBV3-1 with TRBJ2-4; TRBD1 matches at 7 bases. The J segment lost 6 bases and the V segment lost 2 bases, leaving 1 base of the junction unmatched. Germline lookup yields CDR1 LGHDT and CDR2 YNNKEL (reference sequence). The CDR3 has 13 residues. CDR3 DNA: TGTGCCAGCAGCCAAAACAGGGGAAACATTCAGTACTTC. Translated, it gives CASSQNRGNIQYF.

The table lists this clonotype with many counts. The chain employs TRBV6-1 and TRBJ1-5, with D hard to call. The CDR3 has 15 residues. Germline CDR1 MNHNS, CDR2 SASEGT. Trimming pared 1 base from V and 1 base from J, leaving 8 bases between. In DNA, the CDR3 is TGTGCCAGCAGTGAAGATGATCCCAGCAATCAGCCCCAGCATTTT. Translating gives CASSEDDPSNQPQHF.

This clonotype was seen a few times. V usage is TRBV4-1 and J usage is TRBJ1-1, with TRBD1 matching 8 bases. This CDR3 spans 14 amino acids. CDR1 MGHRA and CDR2 YSYEKL come from the germline V gene. V was pared by 5 bases and J by 1 base, with 3 bases of the junction left unmatched. The CDR3 DNA sequence: TGCGCCAGCAGCGCTGGGACAGGGAACACTGAAGCTTTCTTT. Its translation is CASSAGTGNTEAFF.

Ten or more counts support this clonotype. The V and J genes are TRBV19 and TRBJ2-5; the D gene is possibly TRBD2 (6 bases). CDR3 size: 12 residues. V gave up 4 bases and J gave up 6 bases, with 9 bases separating them. The germline V gene has CDR1 LNHDA and CDR2 SQIVND (reference sequence). The DNA for the CDR3 is TGTGCCAGTAGTAGCGGGGAAAAGACCCAGTACTTC. Encoded protein: CASSSGEKTQYF.

This clonotype was counted at least ten times. The chain joins TRBV4-1 to TRBJ2-2; D gene unclear. Germline-derived CDR1 and CDR2 are MGHRA and YSYEKL. This CDR3 spans 13 amino acids. The V and J ends lost 6 bases and 6 bases respectively, with 11 bases between them. CDR3 DNA sequence: TGCGCCAGCAGTCTCACGCCTTCCGGGGAGCTGTTTTTT. It specifies CASSLTPSGELFF.

This clonotype was detected many times. This sequence joins TRBV5-5 and TRBJ2-2; D is uncertain. The length of the CDR3 is 13 residues. Trimming stripped 4 bases from V and 5 bases from J, with 9 bases between. The V gene's germline CDR1 is SGHKS and CDR2 YYEKEE (reference sequence). The CDR3 region has the DNA TGTGCCAGCAGCCCGACACTTACCGGGGAGCTGTTTTTT. Translated, it gives CASSPTLTGELFF.

This clonotype was detected many times. The chain recombines TRBV7-9 with TRBJ2-3; TRBD2 is a possible D gene (6 bases). The CDR3 sequence is 15 residues long. Germline V CDR1 and CDR2: SEHNR, FQNEAQ (reference sequence). V lost 6 bases, J lost 0 bases, and 13 bases lay in between. The CDR3 nucleotides are TGTGCCAGCAGACAATCCGGGACTAGCACAGATACGCAGTATTTT. Its translation is CASRQSGTSTDTQYF.

This clonotype was detected ten times or more. The chain is built from TRBV7-9 and TRBJ1-4, with TRBD1 matching over 9 bases. CDR3 size: 15 residues. The junction had 8 bases not matched to a gene; V was cut back by 4 bases and J by 8 bases. CDR1 is SEHNR and CDR2 is FQNEAQ in the germline V gene (reference sequence). CDR3 DNA: TGTGCCAGCAGCTCTCCGGGACAGGGACCCGAAAAACTGTTTTTT. It is translated as CASSSPGQGPEKLFF.